This T cell receptor beta chain was captured by sequencing in a study of tumor-infiltrating lymphocytes in primary liver carcinoma. Study information: Staging of the tumors gave T1-T3 N0M0, with widths of about 4.2 to 11 cm.

Study-level results: Tumor-blood pairs (like tumor-adjacent pairs) overlapped less than tumor region pairs did.

About this clonotype: Its target is not known. This may be a read error, as it is one base from a much larger clone.

Trimming took off 3 bases at V and 2 bases at J, with 6 bases between the two ends. CDR3 size: 13 residues. Germline V gene sequence: CDR1 WSHSY, CDR2 SAAADI. Germline DNA was also extracted, with blood RNA taken from unsorted whole blood. Reverse transcription of around 0.45 ug total RNA with a constant-region primer produced TCR beta cDNA. Slightly modified ARM-PCR with three nested multiplex PCR rounds yielded TCR beta libraries. With TRBV1-TRBV30 forward primers and a C-beta reverse primer, the first two PCR rounds were run for roughly 10 cycles each. From the multiplex PCR reads, TCRdb called clonotypes with MiXCR, one entry per CDR3 protein. In the table there are almost 200,000 distinct CDR3 sequences, less than 70% of which are singletons.

This TCR was recovered from a woman in her fifties or sixties with primary liver carcinoma and hepatitis B virus infection. The specimen was peripheral blood. The chain combines TRBV10-2 with TRBJ2-3; no definite D call. The CDR3 loop is CASSEQITDTQYF. As DNA, the CDR3 is TGCGCCAGCAGTGAACAAATCACAGATACGCAGTATTTT.